The text below deals with one T cell receptor beta chain. Its cognate antigen is unknown. TCRdb keeps only in-frame clones here, not all; method: immunoSEQ multiplex PCR. This sample has approximately 100,000 clones, with roughly nine tenths found just once. The sample belongs to a study of PD-L1 blockade in urothelial cancer. At the level of the study: Male patients with bladder-origin urothelial cancer numbered about nine tenths of the roughly 29. Study-wide results and caveats: A pretreatment blood TCR clonality that fell below the median predicted better progression-free and overall survival.

Germline V CDR1 and CDR2: SNHLY, FYNNEI. CDR3 size: 14 residues. V lost 11 bases and J lost 9; bases outside the gene matches: 16. The rearrangement joins TRBV2 to TRBJ2-1; 7 nucleotides line up with TRBD2. This clonotype originated in a woman older than 75 with urothelial cancer. The sample was PBMCs, taken around atezolizumab (anti-PD-L1) treatment. CDR3 nucleotide sequence: TGTGCCTCCGGCAGGGAGGGCCTCAATAGTGAGCAGTTCTTC. Translated, it gives CASGREGLNSEQFF.